The rows below give T cell receptor beta chains drawn from one sample of a study of T cell responses to AZD1222 COVID-19 vaccine. Data came from immunoSEQ multiplex PCR; TCRdb stores just in-frame clones and leaves some out. The data show approximately 220,000 clones, under 95% seen once. The sequenced sample was peripheral blood, obtained on day 0 of MenACWY control vaccination. The source of these receptors is an adult in good health. Each CDR3 is given without its conserved first and last residue. Each record gives: V gene, J gene, CDR3 protein.

v_gene: TRBV7-9; j_gene: TRBJ1-1; CDR3aa: ASSLGIGEAF
v_gene: TRBV5-3; j_gene: TRBJ2-7; CDR3aa: ARSLADYEQY
v_gene: TRBV10-1; j_gene: TRBJ2-7; CDR3aa: ASSGTEYEQY
v_gene: TRBV6-5; j_gene: TRBJ1-1; CDR3aa: ASSPRGRGTEAF
v_gene: TRBV9; j_gene: TRBJ1-6; CDR3aa: ASSVAPEGFGSPLH
v_gene: TRBV18; j_gene: TRBJ2-6; CDR3aa: ASSPPGSGANVLT
v_gene: TRBV19; j_gene: TRBJ1-5; CDR3aa: ASSEIRNQPQH
v_gene: TRBV7-2; j_gene: TRBJ1-2; CDR3aa: ASNIGGGGGYT
v_gene: TRBV10-2; j_gene: TRBJ2-2; CDR3aa: ASRSTGGNAGELF
v_gene: TRBV28; j_gene: TRBJ1-5; CDR3aa: ATLGGRNQPQH
v_gene: TRBV28; j_gene: TRBJ2-3; CDR3aa: ASSPGGLAGVGGTDTQY
v_gene: TRBV18; j_gene: TRBJ1-1; CDR3aa: ASSLRAEAF
v_gene: TRBV4-1; j_gene: TRBJ1-2; CDR3aa: ASSPGTGGVWAEGYT
v_gene: TRBV7-8; j_gene: TRBJ2-2; CDR3aa: ASSLSTGELF
v_gene: TRBV10-1; j_gene: TRBJ1-1; CDR3aa: ASRPGPMNTEAF
v_gene: TRBV18; j_gene: TRBJ2-1; CDR3aa: ASSQYRGDEQF
v_gene: TRBV28; j_gene: TRBJ2-7; CDR3aa: ASSQQGSGYEQY
v_gene: TRBV5-5; j_gene: TRBJ1-5; CDR3aa: ASSEILQAGSGNQPQH
v_gene: TRBV11-2; j_gene: TRBJ1-3; CDR3aa: ASSSLRQGTFSGNTIY
v_gene: TRBV30; j_gene: TRBJ2-7; CDR3aa: AWSVRSGTAQY
v_gene: TRBV5-1; j_gene: TRBJ1-4; CDR3aa: ASSLDRGVGKLF
v_gene: TRBV2; j_gene: TRBJ2-5; CDR3aa: ASSITGETQY
v_gene: TRBV28; j_gene: TRBJ1-6; CDR3aa: GTGGTGGSPLH
v_gene: TRBV5-1; j_gene: TRBJ2-5; CDR3aa: ASSAGASGTQETQY
v_gene: TRBV5-6; j_gene: TRBJ2-7; CDR3aa: ASSLAGGSNEQY
v_gene: TRBV2; j_gene: TRBJ1-5; CDR3aa: ASSGAELNQPQH
v_gene: TRBV18; j_gene: TRBJ2-5; CDR3aa: ASSPANRARQETQY
v_gene: TRBV5-1; j_gene: TRBJ1-4; CDR3aa: ASSLASADEKLF
v_gene: TRBV7-2; j_gene: TRBJ2-1; CDR3aa: ASSFRTGYNEQF
v_gene: TRBV11-3; j_gene: TRBJ1-1; CDR3aa: ASSLGGDRGNTEAF
v_gene: TRBV29-1; j_gene: TRBJ2-2; CDR3aa: SVRQGWVGELF
v_gene: TRBV5-1; j_gene: TRBJ2-7; CDR3aa: ASRPQSGAVYEQY
v_gene: TRBV18; j_gene: TRBJ1-5; CDR3aa: ASSPATGSNQPQH
v_gene: TRBV9; j_gene: TRBJ2-2; CDR3aa: ASSPRSRTATGELF
v_gene: TRBV29-1; j_gene: TRBJ1-2; CDR3aa: SVRWGQEGYT
v_gene: TRBV24-1; j_gene: TRBJ1-5; CDR3aa: ATSDSLGTGGLLSNQPQH
v_gene: TRBV30; j_gene: TRBJ1-1; CDR3aa: AWSGAVGETEAF
v_gene: TRBV13; j_gene: TRBJ1-1; CDR3aa: ASSLGGTTEAF
v_gene: TRBV30; j_gene: TRBJ1-5; CDR3aa: AWSDLLGQGQPQH
v_gene: TRBV6-5; j_gene: TRBJ2-1; CDR3aa: ASSLGTGNEQF
v_gene: TRBV3-1/TRBV3-2; j_gene: TRBJ2-3; CDR3aa: ASSQRSTDTQY
v_gene: TRBV18; j_gene: TRBJ2-5; CDR3aa: ASSPQETQY
v_gene: TRBV18; j_gene: TRBJ1-1; CDR3aa: ASSATNTEAF
v_gene: TRBV28; j_gene: TRBJ2-2; CDR3aa: ASSPPRGPGQGRAGELF
v_gene: TRBV18; j_gene: TRBJ1-1; CDR3aa: ASSPGWDTEAF
v_gene: TRBV6-2/TRBV6-3; j_gene: TRBJ2-3; CDR3aa: ASSYQRGADTQY
v_gene: TRBV11-2; j_gene: TRBJ2-7; CDR3aa: ASSRQTYQSYEQY
v_gene: TRBV5-6; j_gene: TRBJ2-4; CDR3aa: ASSFLGNGRENIQY
v_gene: TRBV7-2; j_gene: TRBJ1-1; CDR3aa: ASSWSGRVNTEAF
v_gene: TRBV5-1; j_gene: TRBJ2-5; CDR3aa: ASSLGGALETQY
v_gene: TRBV28; j_gene: TRBJ2-2; CDR3aa: ASSLPSGTNTGELF